This entry lists 5 T cell receptor beta chains sequenced from one sample in a study of shared clonotypes between healthy human individuals. CD8 cells regarded as naive lacked CD45RO, were positively chosen for CCR7, and omitted terminally differentiated effector memory CD45RA+ cells. Assay used: immunoSEQ multiplex PCR; TCRdb lists only in-frame clones, some missing. Seen here are approximately 2,200,000 clones, 85% to 95% observed once, and the top ten hold roughly 1.7%. Sequencing input: naive CD8+ T cells from PBMCs. The source of these receptors is a man aged 18 to 30 in good health. Some clones in this sample may be carry-over from other donors' samples.

The chain uses TRBV5-1 and TRBJ2-1; 10 bases fit TRBD2. The CDR3 is made up of 17 amino acids. After removal of 4 bases from V and 1 base from J, the junction contained 8 bases not matched to a gene. Germline V gene lookup returns CDR1 SGHRS and CDR2 YFSETQ. The CDR3 here is CASSPLAGVESYNEQFF. Written as DNA, the CDR3 is TGCGCCAGCAGCCCTCTAGCGGGAGTGGAATCCTACAATGAGCAGTTCTTC.

Concerning this clone: This specimen includes other DNA sequences encoding the same CDR3. V and J are TRBV28 and TRBJ2-7, with TRBD2 matching over 11 bases. The J segment lost 2 bases and the V segment lost 1 base, leaving 1 base of the junction unmatched. The CDR3 loop spans 15 amino acids. Germline assignment: CDR1 MDHEN and CDR2 SYDVKM. CDR3 in amino acids: CASSLSLAGAYEQYF. The CDR3 DNA sequence: TGTGCCAGCAGTTTATCACTAGCGGGGGCCTACGAGCAGTACTTC.

As to this clone: This same CDR3 is encoded by further DNA sequences in the sample. This chain joins TRBV7-9 and TRBJ2-7, with 8 bases matching TRBD1. The ends lost 4 bases at V and 1 base at J; junction bases unmatched: 3. The CDR3 has 14 amino acids. Germline CDR1 reads SEHNR; CDR2 reads FQNEAQ (reference sequence). The CDR3 DNA reads TGTGCCAGCAGCTCCCGGGACAGGTCCTACGAGCAGTACTTC. Its translation is CASSSRDRSYEQYF.

For this clone: At the DNA level, this CDR3 is encoded by other sequences in the same sample as well. This chain joins TRBV13 and TRBJ2-5; D remains unclear. Trimming left V 5 bases short and J 1 base short, with 2 bases between. Germline V gene sequence: CDR1 PRHDT, CDR2 FYEKMQ (reference sequence). The CDR3 covers 11 residues. CDR3 nucleotide sequence: TGTGCCAGCAGCCTCCAAGAGACCCAGTACTTC. Its protein product is CASSLQETQYF.

The table lists this clone with a few counts. The chain is built from TRBV6-6 and TRBJ1-5, with TRBD1 as a possible D gene (5 bases). V gave up 6 bases and J gave up 4 bases, with 13 bases separating them. CDR1 and CDR2 from the germline V gene are MNHNY and SVGAGI (reference sequence). The CDR3 is made up of 14 amino acids. CDR3 loop: CASRPEGSNQPQHF. DNA for the CDR3: TGTGCCAGCAGACCCGAGGGGTCGAATCAGCCCCAGCATTTT.